This TCR beta chain is drawn from a study of shared clonotypes between healthy human individuals. Study information: The donors, a couple of women and a few men, were aged 18 to 49.

Study observations and caveats: What naive subsets generally showed was a larger estimated richness than memory subsets showed.

The CDR3 contains 11 residues. Germline values: CDR1 DFQATT, CDR2 SNEGSKA (reference sequence). Trimming stripped 0 bases from V and 4 bases from J, with 4 bases between. Execution of the assay was at deep level. Authors' processing steps: As immunoSEQ supplied junction-only sequences (without quality scores), filtering differed. Generated by immunoSEQ multiplex PCR, the TCRdb table keeps only in-frame clones and is missing some. For V, J and clone size, that table is used; D and trimming come from the DNA. The data show some 1.4 million clones, approximately 96% seen once. With respect to this clone: Its specificity is not known. The sample contains more than one DNA sequence encoding this CDR3.

The rearrangement joins TRBV20-1 to TRBJ2-7; D unclear. This sequence was found in a man younger than 45 in good health. Sequenced sample: naive CD4+ T cells sorted from blood. Subset meaning: CD45RA+ positively selected. The CDR3 here is CSARDGYEQYF. In DNA, the CDR3 is TGCAGTGCTAGAGATGGGTACGAGCAGTACTTC.